The subject of this entry is one T cell receptor beta chain. TCRdb's table, derived via immunoSEQ multiplex PCR, lists solely in-frame clones and lacks some. The data show about half a million clones, about nine tenths seen once. Regarding treatment: about 20 received Ad26.COV2.S at low or high dose, single or two shots; several received placebo; per-sample allocation not given. Day 63 after the first injection of vaccine or placebo was the sampling time. The sample originates from a study of Ad26.COV2.S vaccination and SARS-CoV-2 variants. The CDR3 covers 13 residues. The V gene's germline CDR1 is ENHRY and CDR2 SYGVKD. V was pared by 7 bases and J by 3 bases, with 12 bases between.

V is TRBV10-3 and J is TRBJ1-1, with a tentative D call TRBD1 (5 bases). Sample: peripheral blood, taken in a trial of Ad26.COV2.S vaccine versus placebo. This clonotype originated in a person between 18 and 59 years old who received the Ad26.COV2.S COVID-19 vaccine or a placebo. CDR3 sequence reads: CAIMHRPDTEAFF. CDR3 sequence (DNA): TGTGCCATCATGCACAGGCCCGACACTGAAGCTTTCTTT.